These 17 T cell receptor beta chains were sequenced from one sample in a study of cytomegalovirus exposure and HLA in healthy donors. This PCR relied on a set of 60 Vbeta primers and 13 Jbeta primers. Profiled with immunoSEQ multiplex PCR; TCRdb holds only in-frame clones, not every one. Seen here are 170,000 or so clones, around 80% observed once, and the top ten hold 1%. The sequenced sample consisted of PBMCs. These receptors were taken from a woman aged 45 to 65 in good health and CMV-seropositive.

In DNA form, the CDR3 reads TGTGCCAGCAGTTTACGGACAGGGCAGGCTTTCTTT. Translation: CASSLRTGQAFF. This chain uses TRBV28 with TRBJ1-1; TRBD1 agrees at 8 bases. The CDR3 has 12 amino acids. Per germline, CDR1 MDHEN and CDR2 SYDVKM. V was pared by 2 bases and J by 11 bases, with 4 bases of the junction left unmatched.

The J gene is TRBJ1-3, the V gene TRBV9; 9 nucleotides agree with TRBD1. This CDR3 comprises 15 residues. The V gene's germline CDR1 is SGDLS and CDR2 YYNGEE. The junction had 3 bases not matched to a gene; V was cut back by 5 bases and J by 0 bases. The CDR3 DNA reads TGTGCCAGCAGTCGGGACAGGGACTCTGGAAACACCATATATTTT. It yields the protein CASSRDRDSGNTIYF.

The V call is TRBV7-9, the J call TRBJ1-1, with D maybe TRBD1 (5 bases). The CDR3 totals 13 residues. Looked up from germline, CDR1 is SEHNR and CDR2 is FQNEAQ (reference sequence). Trimming stripped 5 bases from V and 0 bases from J, with 7 bases between. Here the CDR3 DNA reads TGTGCCAGCAGCCTGACAGTGAACACTGAAGCTTTCTTT. Its protein product is CASSLTVNTEAFF.

V and J are TRBV28 and TRBJ2-2; a weak D match, TRBD1 (5 bases). Germline CDR1 MDHEN, CDR2 SYDVKM. CDR3 length: 15 residues. The V gene lost 8 bases and the J gene lost 6 bases, with 19 bases spanning the gap. CDR3 sequence: CASRQGSRLSGELFF. The CDR3 DNA follows: TGTGCCAGCCGGCAGGGCAGTCGGTTGTCCGGGGAGCTGTTTTTT.

As DNA, the CDR3 is TGTGCCAGCAGCTCTCGCCCCGGGGAGACCCAGTACTTC. Translating it yields CASSSRPGETQYF. The chain joins TRBV7-3 to TRBJ2-5; no clear D. The CDR3 sequence is 13 residues long. V lost 4 bases and J 5 bases, leaving 11 bases between the germline ends. Germline-derived CDR1 and CDR2 are SGHTA and FQGTGA.

CDR3 DNA: TGTGCCAGCAGAGGACAGGGTCCCTACGAGCAGTACTTC. Protein sequence: CASRGQGPYEQYF. The J gene is TRBJ2-7, the V gene TRBV2; TRBD1 aligns across 8 bases. V lost 6 bases and J lost 2; bases outside the gene matches: 3. Per the germline V gene, CDR1 is SNHLY and CDR2 is FYNNEI. The CDR3 is 13 amino acids.

The chain joins TRBV7-2 to TRBJ2-7; 8 bases agree with TRBD2. The CDR3 loop spans 16 amino acids. Germline CDR1 reads SGHTA; CDR2 reads FQGNSA. J gave up 1 base and V 5 bases, and 10 bases lay outside the gene matches. This chain's CDR3 is CASSQTGAGVSYEQYF. As DNA, the CDR3 is TGTGCCAGCAGCCAAACCGGAGCGGGAGTGTCCTACGAGCAGTACTTC.

This chain joins TRBV27 and TRBJ2-5, with TRBD2 as a possible D gene (6 bases). The DNA matches TRBJ2-7 better at its end, which makes the J call doubtful. The V gene's germline CDR1 is MNHEY and CDR2 SMNVEV (reference sequence). The CDR3 length is 15 residues. CDR3 in amino acids: CASRGLDAYSYEQYF. The CDR3 nucleotides are TGTGCCAGCAGGGGACTGGATGCCTACTCCTACGAGCAGTACTTC.

This clone was recorded a few times. The V gene is TRBV10-3, the J gene TRBJ2-5; 7 bases align to TRBD1. Germline V CDR1 and CDR2: ENHRY, SYGVKD. V lost 2 bases to trimming and J lost 3 bases; unmatched junction nucleotides: 6. The CDR3 is made up of 15 amino acids. The CDR3 sequence: CAISEPDREKETQYF. CDR3 bases: TGTGCCATCAGTGAGCCCGACAGGGAAAAAGAGACCCAGTACTTC.

V gene TRBV19 combines with J gene TRBJ1-5, with a possible D match to TRBD1 (5 bases). The CDR3 is 20 residues long. The germline V gene encodes CDR1 LNHDA and CDR2 SQIVND (reference sequence). Between the trimmed V and J ends, which lost 5 bases and 3 bases, there was a span of 29 bases. The CDR3 here is CASSLGTPGLSDFLNQPQHF. For the CDR3, the DNA is TGTGCCAGTAGTCTCGGCACACCGGGACTCAGTGATTTCCTCAATCAGCCCCAGCATTTT.

CDR3 region: CASSIWGVQETQYF. The CDR3 region has the DNA TGTGCCAGTAGTATATGGGGGGTCCAAGAGACCCAGTACTTC. This chain uses TRBV19 with TRBJ2-5, with D possibly matching TRBD2 (6 bases). The CDR3 is 14 amino acids. The V end was cut by 2 bases, the J end by 1 base, with 8 bases between. Per the germline V gene, CDR1 is LNHDA and CDR2 is SQIVND (reference sequence). The entire variable domain, with the rest obtained from reference TRBV19 and TRBJ2-5, is as follows: DGGITQSPKYLFRKEGQNVTLSCEQNLNHDAMYWYRQDPGQGLRLIYYSQIVNDFQKGDIAEGYSVSREKKESFPLTVTSAQKNPTAFYLCASSIWGVQETQYFGPGTRLLVL.

This clone was observed once. V gene TRBV5-1 combines with J gene TRBJ1-1, with a weak D call TRBD1 (5 bases). Germline values: CDR1 SGHRS, CDR2 YFSETQ. The CDR3 is 16 residues long. Trimming took off 0 bases at V and 0 bases at J, with 12 bases between the two ends. CDR3 amino acids: CASSLDSRAMNTEAFF. Here the CDR3 DNA reads TGCGCCAGCAGCTTGGACTCCAGGGCCATGAACACTGAAGCTTTCTTT.

This clone was picked up a small number of times. This chain links TRBV9 with TRBJ1-5; TRBD1 aligns across 9 bases. Unmatched junction bases numbered 5, after V lost 0 bases and J lost 7 bases. The CDR3 consists of 15 residues. Germline V gene sequence: CDR1 SGDLS, CDR2 YYNGEE. In nucleotides, the CDR3 is TGTGCCAGCAGCGTAGATGGACAGGGGAAACAGCCCCAGCATTTT. Its protein product is CASSVDGQGKQPQHF.

The chain couples TRBV7-3 to TRBJ2-4; perhaps TRBD2 as D (6 bases). The CDR3 sequence is 16 residues long. V gave up 2 bases and J gave up 6 bases, with 17 bases separating them. Germline V gene sequence: CDR1 SGHTA, CDR2 FQGTGA. CDR3 amino acids: CASSLSGVGGGNIQYF. The CDR3 DNA reads TGTGCCAGCAGCTTATCGGGGGTCGGAGGTGGAAACATTCAGTACTTC.

This clone was seen a few times. The chain recombines TRBV29-1 with TRBJ2-1, with 12 bases fitting TRBD2. This CDR3 is 20 amino acids long. V lost 2 bases to trimming and J lost 4 bases; unmatched junction nucleotides: 18. Germline assignment: CDR1 SQVTM and CDR2 ANQGSEA. CDR3 region: CSVEQLLAGGTKSKYNEQFF. In nucleotides, the CDR3 is TGCAGCGTTGAACAGCTTCTAGCGGGAGGGACAAAAAGTAAATACAATGAGCAGTTCTTC.

The V call is TRBV11-2, the J call TRBJ2-5; weak D call: TRBD2 (6 bases). The CDR3 length is 15 residues. The V gene lost 7 bases and the J gene lost 2 bases, with 17 bases spanning the gap. Germline lookup yields CDR1 SGHAT and CDR2 FQNNGV. The CDR3 DNA sequence: TGTGCCAGCACTCGCGCCCCGGGGGAGCAAGAGACCCAGTACTTC. Its translation is CASTRAPGEQETQYF.

Comments on this clone: The junction departs from germline at one end; a sequencing error may be responsible. The chain links TRBV7-9 to TRBJ2-7; D is perhaps TRBD2 (5 bases). The CDR3 contains 13 residues. Germline CDR1 SEHNR, CDR2 FQNEAQ (reference sequence). This CDR3 reads CSSSRGSSYEQYF. The DNA of the CDR3 is TGTTCCAGCAGCCGGGGTTCCTCCTACGAGCAGTACTTC.